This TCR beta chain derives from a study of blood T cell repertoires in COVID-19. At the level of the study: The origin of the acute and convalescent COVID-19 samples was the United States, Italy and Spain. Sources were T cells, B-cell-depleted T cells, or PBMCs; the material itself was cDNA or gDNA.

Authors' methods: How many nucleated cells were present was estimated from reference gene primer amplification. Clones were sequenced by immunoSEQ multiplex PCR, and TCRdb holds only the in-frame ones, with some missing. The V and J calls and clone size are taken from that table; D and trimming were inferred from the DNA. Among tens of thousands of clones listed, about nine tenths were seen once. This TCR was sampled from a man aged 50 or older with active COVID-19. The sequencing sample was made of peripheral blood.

CDR3 loop: CASSYRMGGGYTF. Written as DNA, the CDR3 is TGTGCCAGCAGTTACAGGATGGGAGGTGGCTACACCTTC. The chain carries TRBV6-2 or TRBV6-3 and TRBJ1-2; D gene ambiguous. The germline V gene encodes CDR1 MNHEY and CDR2 SVGEGT. The CDR3 covers 13 residues. V lost 2 bases, J lost 7 bases, and 11 bases lay in between.